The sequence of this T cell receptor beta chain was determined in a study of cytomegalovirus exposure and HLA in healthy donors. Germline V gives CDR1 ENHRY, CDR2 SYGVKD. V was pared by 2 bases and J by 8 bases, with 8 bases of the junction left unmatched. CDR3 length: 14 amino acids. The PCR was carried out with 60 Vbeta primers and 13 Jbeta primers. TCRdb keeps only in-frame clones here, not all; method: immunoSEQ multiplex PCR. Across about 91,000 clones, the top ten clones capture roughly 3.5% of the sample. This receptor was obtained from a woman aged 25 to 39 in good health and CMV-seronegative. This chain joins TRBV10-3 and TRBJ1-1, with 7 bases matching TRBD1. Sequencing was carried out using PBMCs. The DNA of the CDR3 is TGTGCCATCAGTGAGGACAGGGTTTTTGGGGAAGCTTTCTTT. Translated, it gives CAISEDRVFGEAFF.